This record covers a single TCR beta chain. The antigen remains unidentified. The sample originates from a study of T cells after posttransplantation cyclophosphamide. Study-level results: Skin or GI-infiltrating T cells shared few TRB sequences with blood. Recipient CMV seropositivity and CMV reactivation strongly tracked TRB clonality. Later blood repertoires were often dominated by clones from the donor CD8+ memory compartment.

The V and J ends lost 8 bases and 0 bases, in that order; junction bases with no gene match: 6. Germline V gene data show CDR1 as MNHEY and CDR2 as SMNVEV (reference sequence). The CDR3 is 15 residues long. On the day of bone marrow donation, the related graft donor provided peripheral blood. Sequenced by immunoSEQ multiplex PCR; TCRdb stores in-frame clones only, minus some. The repertoire consists of tens of thousands of clones, with under 95% occurring once and the leading ten covering about 3%. The sample comprised PBMCs. The gene calls are TRBV27 and TRBJ1-5, with 8 positions matching TRBD1. The receptor was derived from a woman aged 25 to 39 in good health and a related stem cell transplant donor. CDR3 region: CASRRGQASNQPQHF. The CDR3 region has the DNA TGTGCCAGCCGTCGGGGACAGGCTAGCAATCAGCCCCAGCATTTT.